The following is a T cell receptor (beta chain) sequence with its context. Its binding antigen is unknown. Base qualities are not provided; no much larger clone lies one nucleotide away. The data originate from a study of T cell responses to AZD1222 COVID-19 vaccine (dated by TCRdb to the early 2020s). About the study as a whole: A total of about 230 trial participants underwent TCR sequencing, of whom about 210 received two doses of AZD1222 and 26 received two doses of the MenACWY control vaccine. Trial participants were enrolled into age subgroups of 18-55, 56-69 and 70-plus years, which contained 148, 28 and 57 TCR-sequenced participants, respectively. Broader findings and caveats from the paper: Participants were mostly white British and included more females than males, and it was suggested by the authors that clonal diversity may have been underestimated. Conclusions about previously exposed vaccinees are limited because only six or seven AZD1222 recipients were SARS-CoV-2 seropositive at baseline. The 56-69-year group was small, and its depth increase did not reach significance, likely because of low power. Epitopes outside the regions mutated in the B.1.351 and B.1.1.7 variants were reportedly recognized by nearly half of the unique spike-specific TCRs. CD4 TCRs associated with the vaccine covered the entire spike protein, and the dominant responses were in regions 160-218 and 743-854. After two AZD1222 doses, spike-specific TCR breadth and depth were significantly higher than at day 0 and than in MenACWY recipients. Because no day 14 peak-response samples were available, the repertoires could be characterized only after the peak T cell response.

The germline V and J ends show losses of 6 bases and 1 base respectively, and no gene match explains 9 bases of the junction. The CDR3 measures 16 amino acids from cysteine to phenylalanine. Only the CDR3 DNA stays, 48 bases, in frame from base 1. From a lookup of the germline V gene (reference sequence), CDR1 and CDR2 are LNHDA and SQIVND. The CDR3 regions of human TCRbeta chains were analyzed by immunosequencing. In the paper's pipeline: TCRs in the repertoires were matched against a reference library of SARS-CoV-2-specific TCRs that had been generated with the MIRA antigen-specificity platform. Breadth meant the fraction of unique TCRs that were SARS-CoV-2-associated, whereas depth meant the fraction of total T cells that were SARS-CoV-2-associated. Each spike-specific TCR was assigned to its reactive spike region and to a CD4 or CD8 class using the MIRA data. Log10-transformed breadth and depth values were compared by one-way ANOVA with Sidak's multiple comparisons tests. The source is immuneACCESS, and TCRdb retained only in-frame sequences with V and J called. Part of the clones is not carried over; for the studies checked, unresolved V genes explain less than half of this, and the remainder is unexplained. V and J calls plus clone size are reproduced from that table; the DNA served to infer D and trimming. For this sample there are approximately 110,000 clones; 89% appear just once. The ten top clones hold around 45% of the sample.

The time point label corresponds to: about 28 days (+/-7) after the second vaccine dose. AZD1222 recipients given second doses at about 4 weeks or at about 12 weeks were pooled, since spike-specific TCR depth and breadth were not found to differ between the two schedules. Samples from vaccinated people were obtained from the UK trials COV001 and COV002, which included a single-blind randomized controlled phase 2/3 trial of AZD1222 (ChAdOx1 nCoV-19) in healthy adults. For TCRbeta chain sequencing, PBMC samples from trial participants were taken at day 0 and at day 28 after the second dose. The TCR comes from an adult who received the AZD1222 COVID-19 vaccine. Recombination linked TRBV19 to TRBJ2-3; the central 8 bases match TRBD1. Sequencing used peripheral blood, obtained 28 days after the second AZD1222 dose. For the CDR3, the sequence is CASSTGGIIGTDTQYF. Here is the DNA: TGTGCCAGTAGCACAGGGGGAATTATCGGCACAGATACGCAGTATTTT.